The 8 T cell receptor beta chains below were found in one sample sequenced in a study of a mutant IDH1 vaccine in newly diagnosed glioma. No antigen has been assigned to these receptors. The assay was immunoSEQ multiplex PCR, and TCRdb's table has in-frame clones only and misses some. The sample lists tens of thousands of clones; 70% to 90% were seen once. Specified time point: week 47, end of study. One vaccine dose held 300 ug of mutant IDH1 20-mer peptide and came with topical imiquimod. The material sequenced was PBMCs, taken from a glioma patient whose treatment included an IDH1 peptide vaccine. The receptors shown here come from a man aged 35 to 55 with glioma.

This clone was observed once. This sequence joins TRBV27 and TRBJ2-3; TRBD1 matches 8 bases. The CDR3 spans 14 residues. From germline, CDR1 is MNHEY and CDR2 SMNVEV (reference sequence). Losses at the gene ends were 5 bases for V and 4 bases for J; bases not matched to a gene: 5. For the CDR3, the DNA is TGTGCCAGCAGTCGGACAGGGTTATCAGATACGCAGTATTTT. Translation gives CASSRTGLSDTQYF.

This sequence joins TRBV6-6 and TRBJ2-2, with 8 bases fitting TRBD1. This CDR3 is built from 14 residues. Germline trimming cut 9 bases from V and 5 bases from J; bases unmatched to any gene: 8. Germline CDR1 and CDR2: MNHNY and SVGAGI (reference sequence). Here the CDR3 reads CASSRTGRTGELFF. In DNA, the CDR3 is TGTGCCAGTTCCCGGACAGGGAGAACCGGGGAGCTGTTTTTT.

This clone was counted a few times. The CDR3 DNA sequence: TGTGCCAGCAGCTTGCCAGAAAACAATGAGCAGTTCTTC. Translation: CASSLPENNEQFF. The chain recombines TRBV7-9 with TRBJ2-1; no definite D call. V dropped 3 bases and J dropped 5 bases, with 8 bases sitting between them. CDR1 is SEHNR and CDR2 is FQNEAQ in the germline V gene (reference sequence). This CDR3 is built from 13 residues.

This clone came up once. The V call is TRBV7-9, the J call TRBJ2-2; D is unclear. The V gene lost 1 base and the J gene lost 3 bases, with 6 bases spanning the gap. There are 14 residues in the CDR3. Germline lookup yields CDR1 SEHNR and CDR2 FQNEAQ (reference sequence). Here the CDR3 DNA reads TGTGCCAGCAGCTTAGTCGCATACACCGGGGAGCTGTTTTTT. It encodes CASSLVAYTGELFF.

This clone was detected only a few times. V and J are TRBV7-3 and TRBJ2-2, with no clear D. Trimming removed 5 bases from V and 2 bases from J, with 12 bases in between. The CDR3 is 15 residues long. The V gene's germline CDR1 is SGHTA and CDR2 FQGTGA. This CDR3 is CASSPSSGNTGELFF. CDR3 sequence (DNA): TGTGCCAGCAGCCCCAGTTCAGGAAACACCGGGGAGCTGTTTTTT.

This clone appeared a few times. CDR3 nucleotides: TGTGCCAGCAGCCTAGATCCTGGGCCCCAGCATTTT. It specifies CASSLDPGPQHF. The gene calls are TRBV5-5 and TRBJ1-5; the D is unclear. The germline V gene encodes CDR1 SGHKS and CDR2 YYEKEE (reference sequence). CDR3 length: 12 residues. The V gene lost 4 bases and the J gene lost 9 bases, with 11 bases spanning the gap.

This clone was seen a few times. This chain joins TRBV30 and TRBJ1-5, with a tentative D call TRBD1 (5 bases). Trimming stripped 3 bases from V and 4 bases from J, with 10 bases between. Germline V gives CDR1 GTSNPN, CDR2 SVGIG (reference sequence). The CDR3 contains 13 residues. CDR3 residues: CAWSLGPNQPQHF. The CDR3 coding sequence is TGTGCCTGGAGCCTGGGACCTAATCAGCCCCAGCATTTT.

The chain combines TRBV15 with TRBJ1-4, with 8 nucleotides matching TRBD1. CDR1 and CDR2 (germline): LNHNV, YYDKDF (reference sequence). The CDR3 extends over 14 amino acids. With V trimmed by 5 bases and J by 5 bases, 4 bases remained unmatched. CDR3 protein: CATSARTGNEKLFF. CDR3 nucleotide sequence: TGTGCCACCAGCGCCCGGACAGGGAATGAAAAACTGTTTTTT.